The sample holds many counts of the clone carrying this T cell receptor beta chain. Its antigen remains unidentified. The CDR3 extends over 13 amino acids. Germline V gene sequence: CDR1 PRHDT, CDR2 FYEKMQ (reference sequence). V gave up 7 bases and J gave up 1 base, with 11 bases separating them. cDNA libraries of TCR beta carried unique molecular identifiers. TCRdb ran MiXCR on the PCR reads and lists one entry per CDR3 protein. The table has around 500,000 distinct CDR3 sequences, approximately 34% seen once. The data belong to a study of post-analysis software for immune sequencing data. Study-level points and caveats: A handful of TRBV segments (TRBV5-6, TRBV5-1 and TRBV20-1 among them) occurred more frequently in patients than in controls.

V usage is TRBV13 and J usage is TRBJ2-7; tentative D call: TRBD1 (6 bases). Sequencing was done on a sample of blood. This receptor was obtained from a girl aged 2 to 17 with multiple sclerosis. The CDR3 sequence: CASMRQESYEQYF. The CDR3 DNA is TGTGCCAGCATGCGACAGGAGTCCTACGAGCAGTACTTC.